The rows below give T cell receptor beta chains drawn from one sample of a study of T cell responses to AZD1222 COVID-19 vaccine. Profiling relied on immunoSEQ multiplex PCR, and the TCRdb table lists in-frame clones only, not all of them. The data show 25,000 to 35,000 clones, 91% seen once. This specimen was peripheral blood, taken on day 0 of AZD1222 vaccination. These receptors all stem from an adult in good health. Each CDR3 is given without its conserved first and last residue. Fields, in order: clone size, J gene, V gene, CDR3 protein. Size is stated for part of the rows, as once, few or many counts, or as a class when the clone is expanded.

size: .
J: TRBJ2-7
V: TRBV6-6
CDR3: ASRYGDISSYEQY

size: .
J: TRBJ1-1
V: TRBV5-6
CDR3: ASSLILSMNTEAF

size: .
J: TRBJ2-5
V: TRBV5-8
CDR3: ASSLGQGEETQY

size: few
J: TRBJ2-7
V: TRBV6-5
CDR3: ASGGIYEQY

size: .
J: TRBJ1-1
V: TRBV29-1
CDR3: SVEDPGQGVAF

size: .
J: TRBJ1-2
V: TRBV2
CDR3: ASSEGVLALSQGYT

size: .
J: TRBJ2-1
V: TRBV9
CDR3: ASSVERAYNEQF

size: .
J: TRBJ2-5
V: TRBV10-3
CDR3: AIGEVETQY

size: .
J: TRBJ2-7
V: TRBV4-1
CDR3: ASSQVRAYEQY

size: .
J: TRBJ1-1
V: TRBV6-5
CDR3: ASRVDTEAF

size: .
J: TRBJ1-6
V: TRBV2
CDR3: ASRLIPGGPSYNSPLH

size: .
J: TRBJ1-2
V: TRBV7-2
CDR3: ASSLSRAGHGYT

size: few
J: TRBJ1-4
V: TRBV12-3/TRBV12-4
CDR3: ASRTGLKEKLF

size: .
J: TRBJ1-1
V: TRBV9
CDR3: ASSVSNLNTEAF

size: .
J: TRBJ2-2
V: TRBV10-3
CDR3: AISELPSGELF

size: .
J: TRBJ1-2
V: TRBV6-6
CDR3: ASTPQGDGYT

size: .
J: TRBJ1-3
V: TRBV7-9
CDR3: ASSTTGGSGNTIY

size: .
J: TRBJ1-1
V: TRBV2
CDR3: ASSGGFGIGDKDTEAF

size: once
J: TRBJ2-7
V: TRBV4-2
CDR3: ASSPGTSSSYEQY

size: .
J: TRBJ2-1
V: TRBV10-3
CDR3: ATWERGGRNEQF

size: .
J: TRBJ2-1
V: TRBV12-5
CDR3: ASGPGTGEREQF

size: few
J: TRBJ2-7
V: TRBV7-9
CDR3: ASSLSRVPYEQY

size: .
J: TRBJ2-5
V: TRBV7-2
CDR3: ASSLPGGRQTQY

size: .
J: TRBJ1-5
V: TRBV7-6
CDR3: ASSLGGRGTGQPQH

size: .
J: TRBJ2-2
V: TRBV4-3
CDR3: ASSFRASTGELF

size: .
J: TRBJ1-1
V: TRBV9
CDR3: ASSVDDRGMNTEAF

size: .
J: TRBJ1-6
V: TRBV30
CDR3: AWSGTSNSPLH

size: .
J: TRBJ2-7
V: TRBV27
CDR3: ASSLSLGTGSGKQY

size: .
J: TRBJ1-1
V: TRBV2
CDR3: AGGTRPIEAF

size: .
J: TRBJ2-5
V: TRBV5-1
CDR3: ASRIGDRAQETQY

size: .
J: TRBJ2-3
V: TRBV19
CDR3: ASSNRGGTDTQY

size: .
J: TRBJ2-7
V: TRBV9
CDR3: ASSDGLQSPYEQY

size: .
J: TRBJ1-5
V: TRBV3-1/TRBV3-2
CDR3: ASSQGGQGFLWPQH

size: .
J: TRBJ1-2
V: TRBV5-1
CDR3: ASSPPGQGPYGYT

size: .
J: TRBJ1-1
V: TRBV2
CDR3: ASSVVEAF

size: .
J: TRBJ2-2
V: TRBV7-9
CDR3: ASSPSTSTGELF

size: .
J: TRBJ1-5
V: TRBV18
CDR3: ASSFSGRENQPQH

size: once
J: TRBJ1-6
V: TRBV7-9
CDR3: ASSHRDSVGYSPLH

size: once
J: TRBJ1-2
V: TRBV6-2/TRBV6-3
CDR3: ASSKSGTAYGYT

size: .
J: TRBJ2-7
V: TRBV5-4
CDR3: ASRSDRAYEQY

size: .
J: TRBJ2-5
V: TRBV5-6
CDR3: ASRRGQLETQY

size: few
J: TRBJ2-1
V: TRBV6-4
CDR3: ASSVAGGRNEQF